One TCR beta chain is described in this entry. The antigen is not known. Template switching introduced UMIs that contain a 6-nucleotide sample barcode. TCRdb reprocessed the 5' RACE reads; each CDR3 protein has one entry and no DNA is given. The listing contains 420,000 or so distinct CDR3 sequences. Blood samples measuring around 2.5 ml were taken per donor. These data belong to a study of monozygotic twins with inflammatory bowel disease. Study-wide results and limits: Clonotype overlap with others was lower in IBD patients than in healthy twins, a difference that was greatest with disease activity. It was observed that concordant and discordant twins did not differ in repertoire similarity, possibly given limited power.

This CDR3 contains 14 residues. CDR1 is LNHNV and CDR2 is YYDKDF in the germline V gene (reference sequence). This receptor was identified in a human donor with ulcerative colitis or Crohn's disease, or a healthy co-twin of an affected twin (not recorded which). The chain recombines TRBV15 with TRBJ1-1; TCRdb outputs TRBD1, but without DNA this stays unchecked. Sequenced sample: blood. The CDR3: CATSREIQGAEAFF. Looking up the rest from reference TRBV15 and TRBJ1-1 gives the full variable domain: DAMVIQNPRYQVTQFGKPVTLSCSQTLNHNVMYWYQQKSSQAPKLLFHYYDKDFNNEADTPDNFQSRRPNTSFCFLDIRSPGLGDTAMYLCATSREIQGAEAFFGQGTRLTVV.